A single sample gave rise to the 18 T cell receptor beta chains below, sequenced in a study of beta chain features in type 1 diabetes. Investigators reverse transcribed all isolated RNA, so they sequenced expressed TCRB transcripts. Sequencing used immunoSEQ multiplex PCR; TCRdb keeps in-frame clones, though not all of them. The profile shows around 190,000 clones, approximately 13% of them singletons. Sequencing was performed on central memory CD4+ T cells from blood. The receptors originated from a woman younger than 30 in good health.

The sample holds a few counts of this clone. V gene TRBV9 combines with J gene TRBJ2-1; D is undetermined. With 3 bases removed from V and 0 bases from J, the gap between germline ends came to 10 bases. This CDR3 spans 15 amino acids. The germline V gene encodes CDR1 SGDLS and CDR2 YYNGEE. The chain's CDR3 is CASSADTYSYNEQFF. CDR3 coding DNA: TGTGCCAGCAGCGCCGACACTTACTCCTACAATGAGCAGTTCTTC.

J is TRBJ2-5 and V is TRBV5-6; D is uncertain. V was clipped by 2 bases and J by 5 bases, with 13 bases between them. The CDR3 spans 14 residues. The germline CDR1 and CDR2 sequences are SGHDT and YYEEEE. Here the CDR3 DNA reads TGTGCCAGCAGCTTCATTATGACCAGGGAGACCCAGTACTTC. Its translation: CASSFIMTRETQYF.

The chain uses TRBV4-3 and TRBJ1-1; perhaps TRBD1 as D (6 bases). Trimming took 0 bases from V and 8 from J, leaving 19 bases between them. The CDR3 spans 16 residues. Germline V gives CDR1 LGHNA, CDR2 YSLEER. This CDR3 reads CASSQDDQGPWGEAFF. The CDR3 DNA sequence: TGCGCCAGCAGCCAAGATGACCAGGGGCCTTGGGGGGAAGCTTTCTTT.

This clone was recorded many times. The chain has TRBV4-3 and TRBJ2-3; 8 bases match TRBD1. The junction had 8 bases not matched to a gene; V was cut back by 4 bases and J by 5 bases. The CDR3 is 15 residues long. Germline values: CDR1 LGHNA, CDR2 YSLEER. Here the CDR3 DNA reads TGCGCCAGCAGCCGAGACAGGGGCAGTGGAGATACGCAGTATTTT. Translated: CASSRDRGSGDTQYF.

The J gene is TRBJ1-5, the V gene TRBV6-6, with D unresolved. This CDR3 comprises 14 residues. The germline CDR1 and CDR2 sequences are MNHNY and SVGAGI (reference sequence). V shed 7 bases and J shed 0 bases, with 10 bases lying between them. The CDR3 DNA reads as TGTGCCAGCACCGACACCTATAGCAATCAGCCCCAGCATTTT. Translation gives CASTDTYSNQPQHF.

The V gene is TRBV5-1, the J gene TRBJ2-7; possibly TRBD1 for D (6 bases). This CDR3 is 12 amino acids long. V was shortened by 0 bases and J by 6 bases, with 7 bases between the two germline ends. CDR1 is SGHRS and CDR2 is YFSETQ in the germline V gene. The CDR3 is CASSLGTAEQYF. CDR3 DNA: TGCGCCAGCAGCTTGGGGACAGCCGAGCAGTACTTC.

This clone was seen a few times. The chain joins TRBV7-3 to TRBJ2-2; unclear D gene. The V gene's germline CDR1 is SGHTA and CDR2 FQGTGA. This CDR3 is 13 amino acids long. The V and J ends lost 5 bases and 6 bases respectively, with 10 bases between them. The CDR3 here is CASSQRQAGELFF. The DNA for the CDR3 is TGTGCCAGCAGCCAACGACAAGCCGGGGAGCTGTTTTTT.

J is TRBJ2-5 and V is TRBV29-1, with 8 bases matching TRBD2. This CDR3 region has 14 residues. Germline V gives CDR1 SQVTM, CDR2 ANQGSEA. The trim removed 5 bases at V and 1 base at J, leaving 6 bases unmatched. The CDR3 loop is CSVLPGRAQETQYF. CDR3 bases: TGCAGCGTTCTTCCCGGGAGGGCCCAAGAGACCCAGTACTTC.

The chain recombines TRBV28 with TRBJ2-6; D might be TRBD1 (6 bases). Trimming took off 5 bases at V and 6 bases at J, with 17 bases between the two ends. In germline, CDR1 is MDHEN, CDR2 SYDVKM. This CDR3 has 16 residues. CDR3 DNA: TGTGCCAGCAGTACCCTGGACAGCTCCACGGCCAACGTCCTGACTTTC. Translation: CASSTLDSSTANVLTF.

This clone was seen more than once but under ten times. The rearrangement joins TRBV5-4 to TRBJ2-5; possible D gene TRBD1, 6 bases. The CDR3 length is 16 residues. CDR1 and CDR2 (germline): SGHNT, YYREEE (reference sequence). V was shortened by 0 bases and J by 5 bases, with 17 bases between the two germline ends. CDR3 sequence (DNA): TGTGCCAGCAGCTTGGCAGGGGCCGCGGGTGTGGAGACCCAGTACTTC. Translated, it gives CASSLAGAAGVETQYF.

Only a few counts were recorded for this clone. This chain uses TRBV28 with TRBJ2-4; tentatively, D is TRBD1 (6 bases). This CDR3 is 12 amino acids long. Trimming took 1 base from V and 11 from J, leaving 9 bases between them. Per the germline V gene, CDR1 is MDHEN and CDR2 is SYDVKM. CDR3 residues: CASSLLQGLQYF. The CDR3 DNA sequence: TGTGCCAGCAGTTTATTACAGGGTCTTCAGTACTTC.

This clone has only a few counts. This chain uses TRBV7-9 with TRBJ2-7; 9 nucleotides align to TRBD1. Trimming took 10 bases from V and 4 from J; bases not matched to a gene: 5. This CDR3 is 12 amino acids long. Germline loops: CDR1 SEHNR, CDR2 FQNEAQ (reference sequence). The CDR3 sequence is CATWDREYEQYF. CDR3 sequence (DNA): TGTGCCACATGGGACAGGGAGTACGAGCAGTACTTC.

The chain is built from TRBV30 and TRBJ2-7; 7 nucleotides agree with TRBD2. V was pared by 5 bases and J by 10 bases, with 11 bases of the junction left unmatched. The CDR3 consists of 12 residues. CDR1 is GTSNPN, CDR2 SVGIG, per germline (reference sequence). CDR3 loop: CAWRSGGGLQYF. CDR3 sequence (DNA): TGTGCCTGGCGTAGTGGGGGGGGGTTACAGTACTTC.

In its sample, this clone was seen a few times. The V gene is TRBV2, the J gene TRBJ2-7; TRBD1 matches 9 bases. The germline gives CDR1 SNHLY, CDR2 FYNNEI. CDR3 length: 14 residues. Trimming removed 4 bases from V and 2 bases from J; junction bases left unmatched: 3. CDR3 DNA sequence: TGTGCCAGCAGTGCCGGGACAGGGACCTACGAGCAGTACTTC. It encodes CASSAGTGTYEQYF.

The V and J genes are TRBV11-2 and TRBJ2-7, with a weak D call TRBD2 (5 bases). The CDR3 spans 14 residues. V lost 5 bases and J 3 bases, leaving 14 bases between the germline ends. CDR1 and CDR2 from the germline V gene are SGHAT and FQNNGV. The CDR3, as DNA: TGTGCCAGCAGCCTGACGGCTACTAGCTACGAGCAGTACTTC. Its translation: CASSLTATSYEQYF.

This rearrangement joins TRBV28 to TRBJ2-7; perhaps TRBD2 as D (6 bases). Germline V CDR1 and CDR2: MDHEN, SYDVKM. V dropped 6 bases and J dropped 1 base, with 16 bases sitting between them. This CDR3 has 15 amino acids. CDR3 coding DNA: TGTGCCAGCAGCCCGGGAGTCCGACAATCCTACGAGCAGTACTTC. Translating gives CASSPGVRQSYEQYF. Full variable domain (outside the CDR3, taken from reference TRBV28 and TRBJ2-7): DVKVTQSSRYLVKRTGEKVFLECVQDMDHENMFWYRQDPGLGLRLIYFSYDVKMKEKGDIPEGYSVSREKKERFSLILESASTNQTSMYLCASSPGVRQSYEQYFGPGTRLTVT.

This clone was seen a few times. This sequence joins TRBV28 and TRBJ2-5, with TRBD1 as a possible D gene (6 bases). The germline gives CDR1 MDHEN, CDR2 SYDVKM. The CDR3 consists of 14 residues. Trimming pared 6 bases from V and 4 bases from J, leaving 15 bases between. The CDR3 loop reads CASRGGRAAETQYF. The DNA for the CDR3 is TGTGCCAGCAGAGGGGGAAGGGCGGCAGAGACCCAGTACTTC.

The table lists this clone with a few counts. The J gene is TRBJ2-1, the V gene TRBV6-1; 12 bases align to TRBD1. V lost 8 bases and J lost 9; bases outside the gene matches: 5. The CDR3 contains 13 residues. CDR1 and CDR2 (germline): MNHNS, SASEGT. Here the CDR3 DNA reads TGTGCCAGCCGGGACAGGGGGCCTCGTGAGCAGTTCTTC. Translating it yields CASRDRGPREQFF.